This T cell receptor beta chain was obtained from a study of shared clonotypes between healthy human individuals (dated by TCRdb to 2020 to 2022). Context from the whole study: The cohort comprised two women and a few men aged 18 to 49 years. Per donor, three plates each were used for CD4 naive and CD4 memory, two for CD8 naive, and one for CD8 memory. The study deeply sequenced blood TCR repertoires of five healthy adults to estimate repertoire size and the extent of clonotype sharing between individuals. To increase sequencing depth and limit assay-specific biases, TCR repertoire library preparation and sequencing were carried out by different laboratories using diverse techniques. Between about 0.94 and 8.9 billion PBMCs per donor were obtained by leukapheresis.

V drops 4 bases and J drops 2 bases, leaving 9 bases in between. Based on the germline V gene, the CDR1 and CDR2 sequences are SGHTA and FQGNSA. Spanning cysteine to phenylalanine, the CDR3 consists of 13 amino acids. The read is trimmed to its CDR3 DNA, 39 bases read in frame from base 1. What the authors observed across the whole study: Compared with non-shared clonotypes, clonotypes shared by all four sorted-subset donors had higher generation probabilities. The genetic and exposure-history diversity represented was limited by the small number of donors. Pairwise subsampling led to the expectation that sequencing depth would affect the degree of clonotype sharing among donors. Naive subsets generally had larger estimated clonotype richness than memory subsets. Sampling was restricted to blood, and TCR repertoires in tissue are likely to differ from TCR repertoires in blood. When a handful of donors were compared, the shared fraction of clonotypes was around 5% for naive CD4, 3% to 4% for naive CD8, about 2.5% for memory CD4, and 0.35% to 0.4% for memory CD8. Incomplete sequencing was indicated by rarefaction of sorted-subset datasets, despite the large sequencing depth.

Donors were healthy HIV-negative adults with no recently reported acute infections or vaccinations. Every donor was a Caucasian adult residing in Nashville, Tennessee, USA. Magnetic negative selection was used to enrich CD4+ T cells, after which naive cells were positively selected on CD45RA and the negative fraction became the memory subset. After blood collection by leukapheresis, PBMCs were isolated using Ficoll-Histopaque density gradient centrifugation and then cryopreserved in the vapor phase of liquid nitrogen. Analytical flow cytometry was used to check the purity and quantity of each magnetically sorted T cell population. Each sorted fraction had its genomic DNA isolated and then quantified by UV absorbance on a Nanodrop 2000c. Using the deep immunoSEQ assay, multiplex PCR amplified TCR CDR3 regions from genomic DNA. Genomic DNA extracted from each cell subset was distributed evenly over all wells of several immunoSEQ 96-well plates, and each plate served as one replicate. For sorted subsets, about 200 ng genomic DNA, equal to 25,000 to 35,000 T cell genomes, was loaded into each replicate PCR. Purified libraries were measured with a Qubit 3.0 fluorometer, size-checked on a Bioanalyzer 2100, and measured again with the KAPA Library Quantification kit. Each immunoSEQ 96-well plate was sequenced on its own single-read 150-cycle Illumina NextSeq 550 flow cell. The authors processed their data as follows. Because the immunoSEQ output held only junctional sequences and lacked quality scores, the filtering could not match the filtering applied to full-length reads. Sequences were annotated with PyIR, a Python wrapper for IgBLAST v1.9, and V/J genes and CDR3 were assigned using IMGT germline references. Reads were filtered out if the reads had weak V/J assignments (E-value above 1e-6), no CDR3, stop codons, out-of-frame junctions, or ambiguous translated residues. A V3J clonotype was defined by an identical inferred V gene, J gene, and CDR3 amino acid sequence. The percentage overlap between two repertoires was calculated by dividing the number of shared unique clonotypes by the size of the smaller repertoire. RTK rarefaction, the Chao1 estimator, and Recon v2.1 estimates of unobserved clonotypes were used to assess repertoire richness. Generation probabilities for all TCRbeta clonotypes obtained by the gDNA method from a handful of donors were computed using OLGA. TCRdb took over this immuneACCESS table, retaining in-frame rearrangements with V and J assigned. Such tables are incomplete; in checked studies, under half of the missing clones stem from an unresolved V gene, and the remainder is unexplained. V and J calls and clone size are those listed in that table; D and trimming were worked out from the DNA. The sample contains a few million clones, around 94% of them found a single time. The ten largest clonotypes hold 0.11% to 0.15% of the sample.

A word on this clone: The antigen this receptor binds is unknown. No base quality values were provided; no much bigger clone lies one nucleotide off. At the DNA level, this CDR3 is encoded by other sequences in the same sample as well.

The sample consisted of naive CD4+ T cells sorted from blood. The intended sense of this specimen's cell subset or site label: CD45RA+ positively selected. The receptor's source is a man in his late teens or twenties in good health. The sequence is built from TRBV7-2 and TRBJ2-7; the D region possibly corresponds to TRBD1 (5 bases align). The CDR3 region has the sequence CASSSQGPYEQYF. At the DNA level, the sequence is TGTGCCAGCAGCTCTCAGGGTCCCTACGAGCAGTACTTC.